Below are 21 T cell receptor beta chains sequenced from a single sample in a study of technical replicates of blood from four donors. Profiled with immunoSEQ multiplex PCR; TCRdb holds only in-frame clones, not every one. The table has roughly 68,000 clones, 95% to 98% seen once. Sequenced: T cells isolated from PBMCs. These receptors all come from a human donor in good health.

This chain joins TRBV5-1 and TRBJ1-1; 9 bases line up with TRBD1. The CDR3 consists of 16 residues. The trim removed 0 bases at V and 5 bases at J, leaving 8 bases unmatched. Germline CDR1 and CDR2: SGHRS and YFSETQ. The CDR3: CASSLGPQGANTEAFF. CDR3 coding DNA: TGCGCCAGCAGCTTGGGTCCACAGGGGGCGAATACTGAAGCTTTCTTT.

The rearrangement joins TRBV7-9 to TRBJ2-7; a weak D match, TRBD1 (6 bases). This CDR3 has 13 amino acids. With 5 bases removed from V and 3 bases from J, the gap between germline ends came to 11 bases. Germline loops: CDR1 SEHNR, CDR2 FQNEAQ (reference sequence). The CDR3 spells CASSAGQNYEQYF. The DNA of the CDR3 is TGTGCCAGCAGCGCTGGACAGAACTACGAGCAGTACTTC.

V and J are TRBV11-2 and TRBJ2-7, with 7 bases fitting TRBD1. Germline V lookup: CDR1 SGHAT, CDR2 FQNNGV. The CDR3 extends over 14 amino acids. With V trimmed by 4 bases and J by 1 base, 4 bases remained unmatched. The CDR3 sequence: CASSSGGRSYEQYF. CDR3 nucleotide sequence: TGTGCCAGCAGCTCAGGGGGAAGGTCCTACGAGCAGTACTTC.

The V gene is TRBV15, the J gene TRBJ2-2; 13 bases agree with TRBD2. This CDR3 has 16 residues. Germline trimming cut 1 base from V and 6 bases from J; bases unmatched to any gene: 2. Per the germline V gene, CDR1 is LNHNV and CDR2 is YYDKDF (reference sequence). This CDR3 reads CATSRGLAGGAGELFF. The CDR3 DNA is TGTGCCACCAGCAGAGGACTAGCGGGAGGTGCCGGGGAGCTGTTTTTT.

The gene calls are TRBV30 and TRBJ2-7, with D possibly matching TRBD1 (5 bases). Trimming pared 2 bases from V and 5 bases from J, leaving 13 bases between. The CDR3 contains 13 residues. In germline, CDR1 is GTSNPN, CDR2 SVGIG (reference sequence). The chain's CDR3 is CAWSWAGKDEQYF. CDR3 nucleotide sequence: TGTGCCTGGAGTTGGGCAGGGAAGGACGAGCAGTACTTC. Combining the CDR3 with reference TRBV30 and TRBJ2-7 gives the whole variable domain SQTIHQWPATLVQPVGSPLSLECTVEGTSNPNLYWYRQAAGRGLQLLFYSVGIGQISSEVPQNLSASRPQDRQFILSSKKLLLSDSGFYLCAWSWAGKDEQYFGPGTRLTVT.

V gene TRBV5-1 combines with J gene TRBJ2-7, with 7 bases aligning to TRBD1. The CDR3 sequence is 14 residues long. Germline CDR1 and CDR2: SGHRS and YFSETQ. The junction had 7 bases not matched to a gene; V was cut back by 3 bases and J by 4 bases. The CDR3 DNA reads as TGCGCCAGCAGCTGGGGACAGTCTTCGTACGAGCAGTACTTC. It translates to CASSWGQSSYEQYF. Based on the CDR3 plus reference TRBV5-1 and TRBJ2-7, the full variable domain is KAGVTQTPRYLIKTRGQQVTLSCSPISGHRSVSWYQQTPGQGLQFLFEYFSETQRNKGNFPGRFSGRQFSNSRSEMNVSTLELGDSALYLCASSWGQSSYEQYFGPGTRLTVT.

This clone appeared a single time. V usage is TRBV9 and J usage is TRBJ1-1; TRBD1 is a possible D gene (5 bases). The V end lost 4 bases, the J end lost 1 base, and 11 bases lay between the germline ends. Germline V gives CDR1 SGDLS, CDR2 YYNGEE. The CDR3 runs 14 residues. The CDR3: CASSPYQGNTEAFF. The CDR3 DNA reads TGTGCCAGCAGCCCTTATCAGGGGAACACTGAAGCTTTCTTT.

This chain uses TRBV7-2 with TRBJ2-7; TRBD1 matches 8 bases. CDR1 and CDR2 from the germline V gene are SGHTA and FQGNSA. There are 15 residues in the CDR3. The V and J ends lost 6 bases and 3 bases, in that order; junction bases with no gene match: 10. The CDR3 DNA reads TGTGCCAGCAGTTTTAATGCCGGGACAGGCTACGAGCAGTACTTC. Encoded protein: CASSFNAGTGYEQYF.

The chain is built from TRBV28 and TRBJ2-5; tentative D call: TRBD2 (5 bases). The germline gives CDR1 MDHEN, CDR2 SYDVKM. The CDR3 is 17 residues long. V was clipped by 6 bases and J by 5 bases, with 25 bases between them. CDR3 nucleotide sequence: TGTGCCAGCAGCTCCACCTCTGCTGCGGAGGCGTGGGAGACCCAGTACTTC. The encoded protein is CASSSTSAAEAWETQYF.

The rearrangement uses TRBV11-1 and TRBJ2-3; 7 positions match TRBD2. The germline gives CDR1 SGHAT, CDR2 FQDESV (reference sequence). The CDR3 is 15 residues long. V was pared by 1 base and J by 2 bases, with 3 bases of the junction left unmatched. For the CDR3, the DNA is TGTGCCAGCAGCTTAGTAAGCGGGACCACAGATACGCAGTATTTT. This encodes CASSLVSGTTDTQYF. Combining the CDR3 with reference TRBV11-1 and TRBJ2-3 gives the whole variable domain EAEVAQSPRYKITEKSQAVAFWCDPISGHATLYWYRQILGQGPELLVQFQDESVVDDSQLPKDRFSAERLKGVDSTLKIQPAELGDSAMYLCASSLVSGTTDTQYFGPGTRLTVL.

The chain has TRBV5-4 and TRBJ2-7; D perhaps matches TRBD2 (6 bases). Germline lookup yields CDR1 SGHNT and CDR2 YYREEE (reference sequence). The CDR3 totals 14 residues. Trimming shortened V by 4 bases and J by 2 bases, and 13 bases separated the two germline ends. CDR3 protein: CASSGTGTAYEQYF. CDR3 nucleotide sequence: TGTGCCAGCAGCGGGACGGGGACTGCCTACGAGCAGTACTTC.

The J gene is TRBJ2-7, the V gene TRBV13; 7 nucleotides match TRBD1. CDR1 is PRHDT, CDR2 FYEKMQ, per germline (reference sequence). The CDR3 runs to 14 residues. The V and J ends lost 6 bases and 2 bases, in that order; junction bases with no gene match: 7. The CDR3 DNA is TGTGCCAGCAGACAGGGACAGCGCCCCTACGAGCAGTACTTC. It specifies CASRQGQRPYEQYF.

The chain combines TRBV7-9 with TRBJ1-5; D not certain. The germline CDR1 and CDR2 sequences are SEHNR and FQNEAQ (reference sequence). Trimming shortened V by 3 bases and J by 7 bases, and 7 bases separated the two germline ends. This CDR3 has 12 residues. CDR3 coding DNA: TGTGCCAGCAGCTTGGGGAGCCAGCCCCAGCATTTT. It is translated as CASSLGSQPQHF.

The chain has TRBV6-1 and TRBJ2-7; 9 nucleotides agree with TRBD2. Germline V CDR1 and CDR2: MNHNS, SASEGT. V gave up 8 bases and J gave up 4 bases; unmatched junction bases: 6. The CDR3 consists of 13 residues. This CDR3 is CASESSGTYEQYF. DNA for the CDR3: TGTGCCAGCGAGTCTAGCGGGACGTACGAGCAGTACTTC.

The chain links TRBV6-6 to TRBJ2-1; 7 nucleotides align to TRBD1. The CDR3 has 15 amino acids. CDR1 and CDR2 from the germline V gene are MNHNY and SVGAGI (reference sequence). Losses at the gene ends were 2 bases for V and 7 bases for J; bases not matched to a gene: 8. The CDR3 here is CASSYHPSGGNEQFF. The CDR3 nucleotides are TGTGCCAGCAGTTACCATCCCTCAGGGGGAAATGAGCAGTTCTTC.

The J gene is TRBJ1-2, the V gene TRBV29-1, with 8 bases aligning to TRBD1. CDR1 and CDR2 from the germline V gene are SQVTM and ANQGSEA. The CDR3 has 13 amino acids. J gave up 5 bases and V 4 bases, and 6 bases lay outside the gene matches. In nucleotides, the CDR3 is TGCAGCGTTGTCGACAGGGGAGGTTATGGCTACACCTTC. It specifies CSVVDRGGYGYTF.

The chain joins TRBV7-9 to TRBJ2-2; 7 bases match TRBD2. CDR1 is SEHNR, CDR2 FQNEAQ, per germline (reference sequence). CDR3 length: 15 amino acids. V shed 5 bases, J shed 5 bases, and the junction held 8 bases outside the gene matches. The CDR3: CASSPGGVGTGELFF. Here the CDR3 DNA reads TGTGCCAGCAGCCCGGGGGGAGTAGGAACCGGGGAGCTGTTTTTT.

The chain is built from TRBV10-3 and TRBJ1-1, with D possibly being TRBD1 (5 bases). V was trimmed by 4 bases and J by 0 bases, leaving 12 bases between them. The CDR3 has 15 amino acids. Germline lookup yields CDR1 ENHRY and CDR2 SYGVKD. The CDR3 here is CAISASTVMNTEAFF. The CDR3 DNA reads as TGTGCCATCAGTGCCTCGACAGTCATGAACACTGAAGCTTTCTTT.

The chain recombines TRBV30 with TRBJ2-5; D unresolved. Germline V lookup: CDR1 GTSNPN, CDR2 SVGIG (reference sequence). The V end was cut by 5 bases, the J end by 2 bases, with 12 bases between. The CDR3 has 13 residues. CDR3 nucleotides: TGTGCCTGGGCCCTAATGCGGCAAGAGACCCAGTACTTC. Encoded protein: CAWALMRQETQYF.

The chain combines TRBV7-2 with TRBJ1-5; the D is unclear. CDR1 is SGHTA, CDR2 FQGNSA, per germline. Trimming shortened V by 6 bases and J by 2 bases, and 14 bases separated the two germline ends. The CDR3 has 15 residues. The CDR3 loop is CASSFSAQRNQPQHF. In DNA form, the CDR3 reads TGTGCCAGCAGTTTCAGCGCCCAGCGCAATCAGCCCCAGCATTTT.

V usage is TRBV5-6 and J usage is TRBJ2-7, with 7 bases matching TRBD2. This CDR3 spans 12 amino acids. Germline CDR1 reads SGHDT; CDR2 reads YYEEEE. V was pared by 4 bases and J by 3 bases, with 1 base of the junction left unmatched. Here the CDR3 reads CASSRGVYEQYF. The CDR3 region has the DNA TGTGCCAGCAGCCGGGGGGTCTACGAGCAGTACTTC.